One and the same sample provided the 17 T cell receptor beta chains below, sequenced in a study of blood T cells in healthy people across ages. The second PCR ran roughly 7 to 12 cycles with a sample-barcoded 5' primer and J-beta primers. MiXCR, run by TCRdb on the 5' RACE reads, gives a single entry per CDR3 protein. The profile shows hundreds of thousands of distinct CDR3 sequences, 60% to 80% of them singletons. The specimen was blood. These receptors were obtained from a man aged 25 to 40 in good health.

The DNA for the CDR3 is TGTGCCAGCAGTTCCCTTCGACAAAAACTGTTTTTT. Translating it yields CASSSLRQKLFF. The chain couples TRBV27 to TRBJ1-4; D not certain. The CDR3 sequence is 12 residues long. V shed 4 bases and J shed 9 bases, with 9 bases lying between them. Germline V gene lookup returns CDR1 MNHEY and CDR2 SMNVEV (reference sequence).

To note about this clonotype: The junction departs from the called germline gene at one end, perhaps through a read error. The chain couples TRBV20-1 to TRBJ2-4, with 8 bases lining up with TRBD1. Gene TRBJ2-5 matches the end of the DNA better, so the J call may be wrong. The CDR3 loop spans 15 amino acids. Germline V gives CDR1 DFQATT, CDR2 SNEGSKA (reference sequence). CDR3 bases: TGCAGTACTAGAGATGCCGGGACAGGTGGGGAGACCCAGTACTTC. Translating gives CSTRDAGTGGETQYF.

This clonotype has only one observation. The chain is built from TRBV7-9 and TRBJ1-3; 9 bases line up with TRBD1. Trimming took 5 bases from V and 2 from J; bases not matched to a gene: 4. Germline-derived CDR1 and CDR2 are SEHNR and FQNEAQ (reference sequence). The CDR3 is made up of 15 amino acids. CDR3 residues: CASSPQGAPGNTIYF. The CDR3 coding sequence is TGTGCCAGCAGCCCACAGGGGGCCCCTGGAAACACCATATATTTT.

This clonotype was found many times. V is TRBV12-3 or TRBV12-4 and J is TRBJ2-3; no clear D. The CDR3 runs 13 residues. The V and J ends lost 6 bases and 2 bases respectively, with 9 bases between them. CDR3 region: CASSLDYTDTQYF. CDR3 nucleotide sequence: TGTGCCAGCAGCCTTGATTACACAGATACGCAGTATTTT.

This chain connects TRBV4-3 to TRBJ2-1; D is unresolved. V was cut by 0 bases and J by 12 bases, with 15 bases left in between. CDR1 LGHNA and CDR2 YSLEER come from the germline V gene. The length of the CDR3 is 14 residues. As DNA, the CDR3 is TGCGCCAGCAGCCAAGATCCCGCCAGCCTTCCGCAGTTCTTC. Amino acids: CASSQDPASLPQFF.

The rearrangement links TRBV7-9 to TRBJ1-4, with D hard to call. The V end was cut by 3 bases, the J end by 0 bases, with 11 bases between. CDR1 is SEHNR and CDR2 is FQNEAQ in the germline V gene (reference sequence). This CDR3 is 16 amino acids long. CDR3 sequence reads: CASSFSTEATNEKLFF. For the CDR3, the DNA is TGTGCCAGCAGCTTCTCGACGGAGGCAACTAATGAAAAACTGTTTTTT.

The chain has TRBV12-3 or TRBV12-4 and TRBJ2-3, with a possible D match to TRBD1 (5 bases). Trimming pared 6 bases from V and 4 bases from J, leaving 14 bases between. The CDR3 sequence is 14 residues long. The CDR3 loop reads CASSHERGPDTQYF. The DNA for the CDR3 is TGTGCCAGCAGCCACGAAAGGGGCCCAGATACGCAGTATTTT.

The V and J genes are TRBV7-2 and TRBJ2-7, with 7 bases that match TRBD1. The V and J ends lost 3 bases and 2 bases, in that order; junction bases with no gene match: 10. There are 16 residues in the CDR3. Looked up from germline, CDR1 is SGHTA and CDR2 is FQGNSA. The CDR3 here is CASSFQGDITTYEQYF. The CDR3, as DNA: TGTGCCAGCAGCTTCCAGGGGGACATAACTACCTACGAGCAGTACTTC. Full variable domain (remainder filled in from reference TRBV7-2 and TRBJ2-7): GAGVSQSPSNKVTEKGKDVELRCDPISGHTALYWYRQSLGQGLEFLIYFQGNSAPDKSGLPSDRFSAERTGGSVSTLTIQRTQQEDSAVYLCASSFQGDITTYEQYFGPGTRLTVT.

The rearrangement joins TRBV15 to TRBJ2-4; D possibly corresponds to TRBD1 (7 bases). The ends were cut back, 0 bases at V and 13 bases at J, with 19 bases in the middle. The germline CDR1 and CDR2 sequences are LNHNV and YYDKDF (reference sequence). This CDR3 is built from 15 residues. This CDR3 is CATSRDLQGGLLQYF. CDR3 coding DNA: TGTGCCACCAGCAGAGATTTGCAGGGGGGCCTTCTGCAGTACTTC.

The V gene is TRBV27, the J gene TRBJ1-1; unclear D gene. The V end was cut by 2 bases, the J end by 8 bases, with 15 bases between. Germline V gene lookup returns CDR1 MNHEY and CDR2 SMNVEV (reference sequence). The CDR3 is 14 amino acids. In DNA, the CDR3 is TGTGCCAGCAGTTTAGGGTTCGAACAGCTAGAAGCTTTCTTT. It is translated as CASSLGFEQLEAFF.

This clonotype was observed a single time. The chain is built from TRBV5-4 and TRBJ2-3; 10 bases are a match to TRBD1. V was pared by 4 bases and J by 5 bases, with 10 bases of the junction left unmatched. Germline V lookup: CDR1 SGHNT, CDR2 YYREEE (reference sequence). The CDR3 is 16 residues long. CDR3 amino acids: CASSPPRTGGIDTQYF. The DNA for the CDR3 is TGTGCCAGCAGCCCGCCCCGGACAGGGGGGATAGATACGCAGTATTTT.

The V call is TRBV6-1, the J call TRBJ1-2; no firm D call. Germline values: CDR1 MNHNS, CDR2 SASEGT. V dropped 4 bases and J dropped 5 bases, with 20 bases sitting between them. This CDR3 comprises 16 residues. In nucleotides, the CDR3 is TGTGCCAGCAGTGTCGGATCCGCCGCTTTTCGATATGGCTACACCTTC. As protein: CASSVGSAAFRYGYTF.

This clonotype has a handful of counts. V and J are TRBV6-2 or TRBV6-3 and TRBJ2-1; no clear D gene. This CDR3 has 12 amino acids. V was trimmed by 2 bases and J by 6 bases, leaving 5 bases between them. Germline V CDR1 and CDR2: MNHEY, SVGEGT. The CDR3, as DNA: TGTGCCAGCAGTTACGCTCTCAATGAGCAGTTCTTC. Encoded protein: CASSYALNEQFF.

This clonotype was picked up one time. The chain is built from TRBV5-1 and TRBJ2-3; D unclear. Per the germline V gene, CDR1 is SGHRS and CDR2 is YFSETQ. This CDR3 comprises 15 residues. With 4 bases removed from V and 4 bases from J, the gap between germline ends came to 16 bases. The CDR3 nucleotides are TGCGCCAGCAGCCGCGCGGATTATGGCGCAGATACGCAGTATTTT. Its translation: CASSRADYGADTQYF.

V gene TRBV10-3 combines with J gene TRBJ2-7; 7 bases align to TRBD1. J lost 2 bases, V lost 6 bases, and 7 bases had no gene match. The CDR3 has 14 amino acids. CDR1 and CDR2 from the germline V gene are ENHRY and SYGVKD. As DNA, the CDR3 is TGTGCCATCAGCCCGGGACAGCACCCCTACGAGCAGTACTTC. It encodes CAISPGQHPYEQYF.

The V call is TRBV25-1, the J call TRBJ2-5, with 7 bases matching TRBD1. The J call may be mistaken, given a closer DNA end match to TRBJ2-7. The V gene's germline CDR1 is MGHDK and CDR2 SYGVNS. The CDR3 is made up of 15 amino acids. DNA for the CDR3: TGTGCCAGCAGTAAAACAGGGGCTCAATCTTACGAGCAGTACTTC. Its translation: CASSKTGAQSYEQYF.

This chain joins TRBV29-1 and TRBJ2-7; tentative D call: TRBD2 (7 bases). The ends were cut back, 1 base at V and 0 bases at J, with 13 bases in the middle. The germline gives CDR1 SQVTM, CDR2 ANQGSEA. The length of the CDR3 is 15 residues. The CDR3 DNA is TGCAGCGTTGAAGGGGGGGGCAGGAGCTCCTACGAGCAGTACTTC. As protein: CSVEGGGRSSYEQYF.